This TCR beta chain was sequenced for a study of T cell responses to AZD1222 COVID-19 vaccine (dated by TCRdb to the early 2020s). For context, the study as a whole: TCR sequencing covered fewer than 250 trial participants: 200 to 210 given two doses of AZD1222 and approximately 25 given two doses of MenACWY control vaccine. Trial participants were enrolled into age subgroups of 18-55, 56-69 and 70-plus years, which contained about 150, 27 and 61 TCR-sequenced participants, respectively.

Overall study results and their limits: In the small 56-69-year group, the increase in depth fell short of significance, most likely because of low power. After two AZD1222 doses, both the breadth and the depth of spike-specific TCRs were significantly higher than at day 0 and than in MenACWY recipients. Conclusions about previously exposed vaccinees were limited because only six or seven AZD1222 recipients were SARS-CoV-2 seropositive at baseline. Participants were mostly white British, with more females than males. The authors suggested clonal diversity may have been underestimated. Because no samples from the day 14 peak response were available, repertoires could be characterized only after the peak T cell response. CD4 TCRs associated with the vaccine covered the entire spike protein, and the dominant responses were in regions 160-218 and 743-854. Epitopes outside the regions mutated in the B.1.351 and B.1.1.7 variants were reportedly recognized by nearly half of the unique spike-specific TCRs.

The CDR3, cysteine through phenylalanine, is 15 amino acids long. The sequence is cut down to CDR3 DNA, 45 bases in frame from base 1. For CDR1 and CDR2, the germline V gene (reference sequence) lists LNHNV and YYDKDF. V and J lose 0 bases and 9 bases, and a span of 15 bases separates them. The CDR3 regions of human TCRbeta chains were analyzed by immunosequencing. As for the original processing: Repertoire TCRs were matched against a reference library of SARS-CoV-2-specific TCRs generated with the MIRA antigen-specificity platform. Breadth meant the fraction of unique TCRs that were SARS-CoV-2-associated, whereas depth meant the fraction of total T cells that were SARS-CoV-2-associated. Each spike-specific TCR was assigned to its reactive spike region and to a CD4 or CD8 class using the MIRA data. Log10-transformed breadth and depth values were compared by one-way ANOVA with Sidak's multiple comparisons tests. As stored in TCRdb, this immuneACCESS dataset retains in-frame rearrangements with V and J assigned. A fraction of the clones does not appear; measured against another copy, unresolved V genes explain less than half of the discrepancy, and the remainder lacks a known reason. The DNA gave D and trimming, while V, J and clone size come from that table. This sample comprises 120,000 to 150,000 clones, 70% to 90% of them detected only once. Approximately 3.6% of the sample is held by the ten biggest clonotypes.

According to the study, the label for this sample's time point signals: baseline before first vaccination. What the treatment or condition label conveys for this sample: meningococcal conjugate vaccine given as trial control. The vaccinee samples were drawn from two UK trials, COV001 and COV002, one of which was a single-blind randomized controlled phase 2/3 trial testing AZD1222 (ChAdOx1 nCoV-19) in healthy adults. For TCRbeta chain sequencing, PBMC samples from trial participants were taken at day 0 and at day 28 after the second dose. About this clone: The antigen it recognizes is unknown. Qualities for individual bases were not recorded, and no much larger clone is one base off.

The rearranged chain carries TRBV15 and TRBJ2-4; the D gene identity is not certain. The source was peripheral blood, collected on day 0 of MenACWY control vaccination. The clonotype was recovered from an adult in good health. The bases are TGTGCCACCAGCAGAGATAGGTCCGGATTAGGCATTCAGTACTTC. The translation is CATSRDRSGLGIQYF.